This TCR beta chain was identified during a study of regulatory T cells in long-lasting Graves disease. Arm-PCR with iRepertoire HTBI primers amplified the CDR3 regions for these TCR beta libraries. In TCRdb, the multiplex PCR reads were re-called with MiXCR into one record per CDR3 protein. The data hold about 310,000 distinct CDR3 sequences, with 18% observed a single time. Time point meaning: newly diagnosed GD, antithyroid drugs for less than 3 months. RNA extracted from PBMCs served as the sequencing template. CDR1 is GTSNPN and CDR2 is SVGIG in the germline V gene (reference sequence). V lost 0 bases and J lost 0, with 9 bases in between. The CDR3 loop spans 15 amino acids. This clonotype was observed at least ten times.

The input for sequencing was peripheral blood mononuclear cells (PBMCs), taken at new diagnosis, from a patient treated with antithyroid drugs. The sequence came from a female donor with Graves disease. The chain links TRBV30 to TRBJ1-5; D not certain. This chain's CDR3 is CAWSVLGNSNQPQHF. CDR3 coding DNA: TGTGCCTGGAGTGTACTAGGGAATAGCAATCAGCCCCAGCATTTT.